The following is a T cell receptor (beta chain) sequence with its context. Its target antigen remains unknown. Base qualities are not recorded, but no much larger clone differs from it by a single base. The entry originates in a study of T cell responses to AZD1222 COVID-19 vaccine (dated by TCRdb to the early 2020s). The study in broad terms: AZD1222 recipients whose second dose came at about 4 weeks and those whose second dose came at about 12 weeks were combined into one group, since spike-specific TCR depth and breadth did not differ between the two schedules. A total of 230 to 250 trial participants underwent TCR sequencing, of whom about 200 received two doses of AZD1222 and some 25 received two doses of the MenACWY control vaccine. Trial participants were enrolled by age into 18-55, 56-69 and 70-plus year subgroups, with around 140, 26 and 57 TCR-sequenced participants respectively. General conclusions and limits of the study: Epitopes outside the regions mutated in the B.1.351 and B.1.1.7 variants were reportedly recognized by nearly half of the unique spike-specific TCRs. Most participants were white British and females outnumbered males, and the authors suggested that clonal diversity may have been underestimated. Because no day 14 peak-response samples were available, repertoires were characterized only after the peak T cell response. Vaccine-associated CD4 TCRs spanned the whole spike protein, with dominant responses in regions 160-218 and 743-854. Only five or six AZD1222 recipients were SARS-CoV-2 seropositive at baseline, limiting conclusions about previously exposed vaccinees. After two AZD1222 doses, spike-specific TCR breadth and depth were significantly higher than at day 0 and than in MenACWY recipients. The 56-69-year group was small, and its depth increase did not reach significance, likely because of low power.

The CDR3 regions of human TCRbeta chains were analyzed by immunosequencing. The authors' analysis ran thus. Repertoire TCRs were matched against a reference library of SARS-CoV-2-specific TCRs generated with the MIRA antigen-specificity platform. Breadth was defined as the fraction of unique TCRs that were SARS-CoV-2-associated. Depth was defined as the fraction of total T cells that were SARS-CoV-2-associated. Each spike-specific TCR was assigned to its reactive spike region and to a CD4 or CD8 class using the MIRA data. Log10-transformed breadth and depth values were compared by one-way ANOVA with Sidak's multiple comparisons tests. This immuneACCESS table, as held by TCRdb, lists in-frame sequences with V and J called but not all clones. Of the missing ones, under half trace to an unresolved V gene in checked studies; the others have no known cause. The V and J calls and clone size were taken over from that table, and D and trimming were inferred from the DNA. This sample lists around 130,000 clones; about 90% were detected once. The top ten constitute approximately 5.1% of the sample.

The intended sense of this specimen's time point label: baseline before first vaccination. Vaccinee samples were obtained from the UK trials COV001 and COV002, which included a single-blind randomized controlled phase 2/3 trial of AZD1222 (ChAdOx1 nCoV-19) in healthy adults. For TCRbeta chain sequencing, PBMC samples from trial participants were taken at day 0 and at day 28 after the second dose. The CDR3 spans 14 residues, from the cysteine through the phenylalanine. CDR3 DNA is the only sequence kept; it has 42 bases, read in frame from the first base. Compared with germline, V lacks 0 bases and J lacks 10 bases; bases without a gene match: 4. CDR1 is given as GTSNPN and CDR2 as SVGIG, both from the germline V gene (reference sequence).

The origin of this receptor is an adult in good health. The specimen comprised peripheral blood, sampled on day 0 of AZD1222 vaccination. Rearrangement joined TRBV30 to TRBJ1-4; TRBD1 aligns with 11 central bases. The CDR3 here reads CAWSVADRGLKLFF. The sequenced DNA: TGTGCCTGGAGTGTAGCGGACAGGGGGCTAAAACTGTTTTTT. The full variable domain, with segments outside the CDR3 supplied by the reference TRBV30 and TRBJ1-4 proteins, appears as SQTIHQWPATLVQPVGSPLSLECTVEGTSNPNLYWYRQAAGRGLQLLFYSVGIGQISSEVPQNLSASRPQDRQFILSSKKLLLSDSGFYLCAWSVADRGLKLFFGSGTQLSVL.